This T cell receptor (beta chain) came from a study of CD8+CD57+ T cells in acquired aplastic anemia. This clonotype was detected many times. Before being chosen for sequencing, patients had shown CD8+CD57+ cell expansion by flow cytometry. Genomic DNA was employed as the template in profiling TCR beta VDJ and CDR3. TCRdb reprocessed the reads via MiXCR and lists one record per CDR3 protein. The sample has roughly 190,000 distinct CDR3 sequences; 48% are singletons. V lost 4 bases, J lost 0 bases, and 3 bases stayed unmatched. Germline loops: CDR1 DFQATT, CDR2 SNEGSKA (reference sequence). The CDR3 has 14 amino acids.

This chain connects TRBV20-1 to TRBJ1-1; 9 bases are a match to TRBD1. The TCR originated in a human donor with aplastic anemia. The material sequenced was sorted CD4+, CD8+, or CD8+CD57+ T cells (not recorded which) from PBMCs. The CDR3 sequence: CSANRGPLNTEAFF. The CDR3, as DNA: TGCAGTGCTAACAGGGGGCCTTTGAACACTGAAGCTTTCTTT.